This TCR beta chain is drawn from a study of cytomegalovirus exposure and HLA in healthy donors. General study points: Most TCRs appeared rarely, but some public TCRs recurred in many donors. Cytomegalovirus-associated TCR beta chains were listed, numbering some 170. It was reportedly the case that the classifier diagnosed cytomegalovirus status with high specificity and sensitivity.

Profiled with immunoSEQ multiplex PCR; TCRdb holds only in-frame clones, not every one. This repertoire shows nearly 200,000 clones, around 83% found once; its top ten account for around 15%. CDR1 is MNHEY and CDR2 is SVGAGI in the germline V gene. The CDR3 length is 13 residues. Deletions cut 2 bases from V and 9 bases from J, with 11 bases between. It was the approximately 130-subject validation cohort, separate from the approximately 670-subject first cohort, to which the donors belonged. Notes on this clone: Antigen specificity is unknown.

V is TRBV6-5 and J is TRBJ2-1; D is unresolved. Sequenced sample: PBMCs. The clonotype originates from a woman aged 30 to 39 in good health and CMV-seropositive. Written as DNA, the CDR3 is TGTGCCAGCAGTTACGAGTCCGGCGGTGAGCAGTTCTTC. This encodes CASSYESGGEQFF.